Presented here are 24 T cell receptor beta chains from one specimen sequenced in a study of blood T cell repertoires in COVID-19. Clones were sequenced by immunoSEQ multiplex PCR, and TCRdb holds only the in-frame ones, with some missing. The top ten clones hold over 10% of a sample with about 440,000 clones, 88% of them seen once. Sequenced sample: peripheral blood. These receptors were collected from a woman between 45 and 60 years old with COVID-19, enrolled during active disease.

CDR3 DNA: TGTGCCAGCAGTGACGGGGGACTAGCGGGACGGAATGAGCAGTTCTTC. This encodes CASSDGGLAGRNEQFF. This sequence joins TRBV6-1 and TRBJ2-1; TRBD2 aligns across 13 bases. This CDR3 is built from 16 residues. V lost 3 bases and J lost 7; bases outside the gene matches: 6. CDR1 and CDR2 (germline): MNHNS, SASEGT.

This chain links TRBV24-1 with TRBJ2-2, with 7 bases that match TRBD2. CDR1 KGHDR and CDR2 SFDVKD come from the germline V gene. Trimming removed 7 bases from V and 4 bases from J; junction bases left unmatched: 14. This CDR3 comprises 17 residues. The CDR3 here is CATSERPPGGGTGELFF. The DNA of the CDR3 is TGTGCCACCAGCGAGAGACCTCCGGGAGGTGGCACCGGGGAGCTGTTTTTT.

J is TRBJ1-4 and V is TRBV14, with D possibly matching TRBD1 (5 bases). The length of the CDR3 is 13 residues. From germline, CDR1 is SGHDN and CDR2 FVKESK. V gave up 4 bases and J gave up 8 bases, with 11 bases separating them. As DNA, the CDR3 is TGTGCCAGCAGCCCAGGGCTCCGGGAAAAACTGTTTTTT. Translated: CASSPGLREKLFF.

The V call is TRBV9, the J call TRBJ1-2; perhaps TRBD1 as D (6 bases). The CDR3 covers 14 residues. With 4 bases removed from V and 7 bases from J, the gap between germline ends came to 17 bases. CDR1 and CDR2 (germline): SGDLS, YYNGEE. The DNA for the CDR3 is TGTGCCAGCAGCCCATTGACAGGCATCTTTGGCTACACCTTC. This encodes CASSPLTGIFGYTF.

This chain joins TRBV4-1 and TRBJ1-1, with TRBD1 matching 7 bases. This CDR3 has 20 amino acids. Germline CDR1 MGHRA, CDR2 YSYEKL. The ends lost 4 bases at V and 0 bases at J; junction bases unmatched: 20. This chain's CDR3 is CASSRRIYRWPGGLNTEAFF. CDR3 nucleotides: TGCGCCAGCAGCCGCCGTATTTACAGGTGGCCAGGGGGGCTGAACACTGAAGCTTTCTTT.

The V gene is TRBV24-1, the J gene TRBJ2-1; 12 bases fit TRBD2. With 4 bases clipped from V and 8 bases from J, the junction kept 11 bases outside the gene matches. Germline values: CDR1 KGHDR, CDR2 SFDVKD. The CDR3 sequence is 17 residues long. Here the CDR3 reads CATSDPLTSGGGDEQFF. CDR3 sequence (DNA): TGTGCCACCAGTGACCCCCTGACTAGCGGGGGAGGGGATGAGCAGTTCTTC.

The V gene is TRBV4-1, the J gene TRBJ1-6; no firm D call. CDR3 length equals 17 residues. The germline V and J ends were trimmed by 0 bases and 7 bases, with 16 bases remaining between them. CDR1 and CDR2 from the germline V gene are MGHRA and YSYEKL. CDR3 nucleotides: TGCGCCAGCAGCCAAGAAGTCAGACGTACGGGGAATTCACCCCTCCACTTT. Translating it yields CASSQEVRRTGNSPLHF.

The rearrangement joins TRBV29-1 to TRBJ1-1; the D gene is possibly TRBD1 (6 bases). The CDR3 extends over 15 amino acids. V dropped 7 bases and J dropped 11 bases, with 29 bases sitting between them. CDR1 SQVTM and CDR2 ANQGSEA come from the germline V gene. CDR3 residues: CSAGGGAGATQRAFF. The CDR3 nucleotides are TGCAGCGCAGGAGGGGGGGCAGGAGCCACTCAGAGGGCTTTCTTT.

The count of this clone is one. This chain uses TRBV4-1 with TRBJ1-1; perhaps TRBD1 as D (6 bases). Trimming removed 2 bases at V and 0 bases at J, with 16 bases between. The V gene's germline CDR1 is MGHRA and CDR2 YSYEKL. The CDR3 runs 17 residues. The CDR3 region has the DNA TGCGCCAGCAGCCAACGTCCCGGGACATATTTGAACACTGAAGCTTTCTTT. Translation gives CASSQRPGTYLNTEAFF.

This rearrangement joins TRBV4-2 to TRBJ2-7, with TRBD2 matching over 11 bases. V shed 0 bases, J shed 2 bases, and the junction held 3 bases outside the gene matches. This CDR3 has 16 residues. Germline CDR1 reads LGHNA; CDR2 reads YNFKEQ. In DNA form, the CDR3 reads TGTGCCAGCAGCCAAGATCTAGCGGGGGGCACCTACGAGCAGTACTTC. It translates to CASSQDLAGGTYEQYF.

DNA for the CDR3: TGTGCCAGCAGCTCGCGTTCACCTTCTAGCGGGGGTCGAAACCAGTACTTC. Its protein is CASSSRSPSSGGRNQYF. The rearrangement links TRBV11-2 to TRBJ2-5; TRBD2 matches at 10 bases. Germline V gives CDR1 SGHAT, CDR2 FQNNGV. V trimming: 4 bases; J trimming: 10 bases; junction bases outside the gene matches: 18. The CDR3 length is 17 residues.

CDR3 sequence (DNA): TGTGCCGTCGGGGGAACTAGCACAGATACGCAGTATTTT. This codes for CAVGGTSTDTQYF. J is TRBJ2-3 and V is TRBV6-5; tentative D call: TRBD2 (6 bases). CDR1 and CDR2 (germline): MNHEY, SVGAGI. Trimming shortened V by 11 bases and J by 0 bases, and 12 bases separated the two germline ends. There are 13 residues in the CDR3.

In DNA, the CDR3 is TGTGCCAGCAGCCAAGTTTGGCAGAAGAATGAAAAACTGTTTTTT. It is translated as CASSQVWQKNEKLFF. The chain uses TRBV4-2 and TRBJ1-4; D remains ambiguous. V lost 1 base, J lost 5 bases, and 11 bases lay in between. Germline loops: CDR1 LGHNA, CDR2 YNFKEQ. This CDR3 region has 15 residues.

The rearrangement joins TRBV2 to TRBJ2-1, with D perhaps matching TRBD1 (6 bases). The CDR3 contains 15 residues. Germline V gene lookup returns CDR1 SNHLY and CDR2 FYNNEI. Deletions cut 6 bases from V and 4 bases from J, with 16 bases between. The CDR3 coding sequence is TGTGCCAGCAGCGAAAGGCCACAGGGATACAATGAGCAGTTCTTC. Its protein product is CASSERPQGYNEQFF.

The chain carries TRBV19 and TRBJ1-6; D is undetermined. Germline loops: CDR1 LNHDA, CDR2 SQIVND (reference sequence). V lost 5 bases, J lost 0 bases, and 11 bases lay in between. CDR3 size: 16 residues. CDR3 loop: CASSPQESSYNSPLHF. The DNA of the CDR3 is TGTGCCAGTAGTCCCCAGGAAAGCTCCTATAATTCACCCCTCCACTTT. Supplemented by reference TRBV19 and TRBJ1-6, the full variable domain reads DGGITQSPKYLFRKEGQNVTLSCEQNLNHDAMYWYRQDPGQGLRLIYYSQIVNDFQKGDIAEGYSVSREKKESFPLTVTSAQKNPTAFYLCASSPQESSYNSPLHFGNGTRLTVT.

This clone is a singleton in its sample. The rearrangement joins TRBV4-2 to TRBJ2-5; possible D gene TRBD1, 5 bases. V was pared by 4 bases and J by 4 bases, with 16 bases between. Per germline, CDR1 LGHNA and CDR2 YNFKEQ. CDR3 length: 15 amino acids. Written as DNA, the CDR3 is TGTGCCAGCAGCCCGGTTGACAGTGTCGCAGAGACCCAGTACTTC. This gives the protein CASSPVDSVAETQYF.

This chain links TRBV7-2 with TRBJ1-2; D ambiguous. CDR3 length: 13 amino acids. Trimming took off 1 base at V and 5 bases at J, with 8 bases between the two ends. CDR1 SGHTA and CDR2 FQGNSA come from the germline V gene. CDR3 amino acids: CASSLGSTYGYTF. In nucleotides, the CDR3 is TGTGCCAGCAGCTTAGGGTCTACTTATGGCTACACCTTC.

This clone appeared once. This chain uses TRBV7-9 with TRBJ1-6; D unclear. CDR3 length equals 15 residues. Germline V CDR1 and CDR2: SEHNR, FQNEAQ (reference sequence). V dropped 5 bases and J dropped 7 bases, with 15 bases sitting between them. CDR3 coding DNA: TGTGCCAGCAGCCCGAGTGAGGCCCTAAATTCACCCCTCCACTTT. Translated, it gives CASSPSEALNSPLHF. The entire variable domain, with the rest obtained from reference TRBV7-9 and TRBJ1-6, is as follows: DTGVSQNPRHKITKRGQNVTFRCDPISEHNRLYWYRQTLGQGPEFLTYFQNEAQLEKSRLLSDRFSAERPKGSFSTLEIQRTEQGDSAMYLCASSPSEALNSPLHFGNGTRLTVT.

V and J are TRBV9 and TRBJ2-1; TRBD2 matches at 13 bases. After removal of 6 bases from V and 5 bases from J, the junction contained 14 bases not matched to a gene. In germline, CDR1 is SGDLS, CDR2 YYNGEE. The CDR3 has 18 amino acids. CDR3 loop: CASNGPPTGTSGDNEQFF. The CDR3 nucleotides read TGTGCCAGCAACGGCCCCCCCACCGGGACTAGCGGGGACAATGAGCAGTTCTTC. The whole variable domain, filled in from reference TRBV9 and TRBJ2-1, reads DSGVTQTPKHLITATGQRVTLRCSPRSGDLSVYWYQQSLDQGLQFLIQYYNGEERAKGNILERFSAQQFPDLHSELNLSSLELGDSALYFCASNGPPTGTSGDNEQFFGPGTRLTVL.

The chain has TRBV30 and TRBJ1-5; possible D gene TRBD1, 6 bases. The germline V gene has CDR1 GTSNPN and CDR2 SVGIG (reference sequence). The germline V and J ends were trimmed by 2 bases and 5 bases, with 10 bases remaining between them. CDR3 size: 13 residues. CDR3 DNA: TGTGCCTGGAGTCACAGGGCGGATCAGCCCCAGCATTTT. It specifies CAWSHRADQPQHF.

The chain has TRBV7-2 and TRBJ1-5, with D unresolved. The ends were cut back, 8 bases at V and 5 bases at J, with 13 bases in the middle. The CDR3 contains 13 residues. Germline V gene lookup returns CDR1 SGHTA and CDR2 FQGNSA. CDR3 sequence: CASGPREDQPQHF. The CDR3 DNA follows: TGTGCCAGCGGACCTAGGGAGGATCAGCCCCAGCATTTT.

The J gene is TRBJ2-2, the V gene TRBV15, with 9 bases fitting TRBD1. CDR3 size: 16 residues. The germline CDR1 and CDR2 sequences are LNHNV and YYDKDF (reference sequence). J was trimmed by 5 bases and V by 2 bases; bases with no gene match: 6. CDR3 sequence (DNA): TGTGCCACCAGCAGATTAGGACAGGGGAGAACCGGGGAGCTGTTTTTT. Its translation: CATSRLGQGRTGELFF.

V usage is TRBV28 and J usage is TRBJ1-2; the match to TRBD1 covers 7 bases. Per the germline V gene, CDR1 is MDHEN and CDR2 is SYDVKM. This CDR3 region has 14 residues. With V trimmed by 8 bases and J by 5 bases, 11 bases remained unmatched. The CDR3 nucleotides are TGTGCCAGCTCCTGGACAGGTTTGGGGTATGGCTACACCTTC. Translating it yields CASSWTGLGYGYTF.

This clone has just one count. The genes are TRBV6-1 and TRBJ2-7; D possibly corresponds to TRBD1 (5 bases). V was cut by 2 bases and J by 4 bases, with 12 bases left in between. The CDR3 loop spans 14 amino acids. Per the germline V gene, CDR1 is MNHNS and CDR2 is SASEGT. CDR3 region: CASSEQPGNYEQYF. The CDR3 DNA follows: TGTGCCAGCAGTGAACAACCAGGGAATTACGAGCAGTACTTC.